Listed here are 9 T cell receptor beta chains from one sample, sequenced in a study of Graves' ophthalmopathy and Graves' hyperthyroidism. Amplification targeted the TCR beta CDR3 regions, with RNA transcripts as the source material. Second-round multiplex PCR came after a first-round RT-PCR that employed HTBI primers. TCRdb re-called the multiplex PCR reads with MiXCR, one entry per CDR3 protein. Here the sample spans some 390,000 distinct CDR3 sequences, around 20% being singletons. Sequenced material: peripheral blood. Receptor source: a woman between 18 and 29 years old with Graves' ophthalmopathy.

This clonotype appeared many times. The chain carries TRBV28 and TRBJ2-7; TRBD1 matches 8 bases. This CDR3 comprises 14 residues. The junction had 9 bases not matched to a gene; V was cut back by 4 bases and J by 7 bases. The germline CDR1 and CDR2 sequences are MDHEN and SYDVKM. Here the CDR3 reads CASSSLTGAREQYF. The CDR3 DNA reads as TGTGCCAGCAGTTCCCTGACAGGGGCGAGGGAGCAGTACTTC.

This clonotype was observed many times. This sequence joins TRBV5-1 and TRBJ1-1; D gene uncertain. Germline loops: CDR1 SGHRS, CDR2 YFSETQ. Trimming pared 1 base from V and 2 bases from J, leaving 9 bases between. There are 14 residues in the CDR3. The CDR3 loop reads CASSLRVSNTEAFF. In DNA form, the CDR3 reads TGCGCCAGCAGCTTGAGGGTTTCTAACACTGAAGCTTTCTTT.

This clonotype was counted ten times or more. The chain is built from TRBV4-3 and TRBJ2-5, with 8 bases identical to TRBD2. Germline-derived CDR1 and CDR2 are LGHNA and YSLEER. The CDR3 spans 19 residues. V gave up 2 bases and J gave up 6 bases; unmatched junction bases: 20. Here the CDR3 reads CASSQTALAATKEGQTQYF. As DNA, the CDR3 is TGCGCCAGCAGCCAAACAGCACTAGCGGCTACCAAGGAGGGGCAGACCCAGTACTTC.

V gene TRBV6-1 combines with J gene TRBJ1-2, with D possibly matching TRBD1 (5 bases). The germline V and J ends were trimmed by 7 bases and 9 bases, with 12 bases remaining between them. This CDR3 spans 11 amino acids. Germline assignment: CDR1 MNHNS and CDR2 SASEGT. Here the CDR3 reads CASTRDGCYTF. DNA of the CDR3: TGTGCCAGCACCCGGGACGGATGCTACACCTTC.

This clonotype was picked up many times. The chain links TRBV7-2 to TRBJ2-7; D is undetermined. V lost 3 bases and J 4 bases, leaving 13 bases between the germline ends. CDR3 length: 14 amino acids. CDR1 is SGHTA, CDR2 FQGNSA, per germline. The CDR3 reads CASSFLPKTYEQYF. The DNA of the CDR3 is TGTGCCAGCAGCTTTCTCCCTAAGACGTACGAGCAGTACTTC.

This clonotype was seen many times. V and J are TRBV7-2 and TRBJ1-1, with D hard to call. Between the trimmed V and J ends, which lost 2 bases and 2 bases, there was a span of 12 bases. Germline CDR1 is SGHTA and CDR2 is FQGNSA. The CDR3 loop spans 15 amino acids. The CDR3 sequence is CASSLFGNLNTEAFF. In DNA, the CDR3 is TGTGCCAGCAGCTTATTTGGGAACCTAAACACTGAAGCTTTCTTT.

This clonotype was observed many times. V gene TRBV28 combines with J gene TRBJ2-7, with TRBD2 matching over 7 bases. This CDR3 contains 13 residues. Trimming took 6 bases from V and 7 from J; bases not matched to a gene: 9. Germline V gene sequence: CDR1 MDHEN, CDR2 SYDVKM. Here the CDR3 reads CASSRQRGFEQYF. The CDR3 region has the DNA TGTGCCAGCAGCCGCCAGCGGGGATTTGAGCAGTACTTC.

Many counts were recorded for this clonotype. A read error may explain this, as a much larger clone is one base away. The J gene is TRBJ1-1, the V gene TRBV19, with D perhaps matching TRBD1 (5 bases). Germline CDR1 and CDR2: LNHDA and SQIVND (reference sequence). The CDR3 has 14 residues. CDR3 coding DNA: TGTGCCAGTACTTTCACGGAGGGGAACACTGGAGCTTTCTTT. As protein: CASTFTEGNTGAFF.

This clonotype appeared many times. The V and J genes are TRBV7-2 and TRBJ1-1; TRBD1 matches 7 bases. Losses at the gene ends were 5 bases for V and 5 bases for J; bases not matched to a gene: 8. Germline V CDR1 and CDR2: SGHTA, FQGNSA. The CDR3 runs 14 residues. The CDR3 is CASSNTGVWTEAFF. CDR3 bases: TGTGCCAGCAGCAACACAGGGGTTTGGACTGAAGCTTTCTTT.